This T cell receptor beta chain appears in the sequencing data of a study of OX40 agonist ivuxolimab in advanced cancers. About the research overall: Prior anti-PD-1, anti-PD-L1 or anti-CTLA-4 therapy did not bar entry, and roughly 40% had some.

Generated by immunoSEQ multiplex PCR, the TCRdb table keeps only in-frame clones and is missing some. Of about 84,000 clones listed, 94% are singletons. This sample comprised CD4+ or CD8+ T cells sorted from blood, obtained in a trial of the OX40 agonist ivuxolimab. This receptor was taken from an adult with an advanced solid tumor such as melanoma, head and neck, liver or kidney cancer.

This chain's CDR3 is CASSPGQGAMWETQYF. In DNA form, the CDR3 reads TGTGCCAGCAGCCCTGGACAGGGGGCTATGTGGGAGACCCAGTACTTC. V gene TRBV7-2 combines with J gene TRBJ2-5; 11 bases map to TRBD1. With V trimmed by 5 bases and J by 5 bases, 10 bases remained unmatched. Germline CDR1 is SGHTA and CDR2 is FQGNSA. This CDR3 is built from 16 residues.